These 3 T cell receptor beta chains were sequenced from one sample in a study of beta chain features in type 1 diabetes. Reverse transcribing all isolated RNA meant expressed TCRB transcripts were sequenced. Sequenced by immunoSEQ multiplex PCR; TCRdb stores in-frame clones only, minus some. The data hold 810,000 or so clones, with 15% to 20% observed a single time. The sequenced sample consisted of naive CD4+ T cells from blood. These receptors were taken from a woman aged 18 to 35 in good health.

The chain joins TRBV7-9 to TRBJ2-4; 8 bases agree with TRBD1. CDR1 and CDR2 (germline): SEHNR, FQNEAQ (reference sequence). The V gene end was trimmed by 3 bases and the J gene end by 8 bases; junction bases not matched to a gene: 6. The CDR3 covers 14 residues. CDR3 sequence (DNA): TGTGCCAGCAGCTTGCGGACAGGGTTGGACATTCAGTACTTC. Its protein is CASSLRTGLDIQYF.

This clone appeared a few times. This chain uses TRBV27 with TRBJ2-5; D is unclear. Germline-derived CDR1 and CDR2 are MNHEY and SMNVEV (reference sequence). V shed 0 bases and J shed 5 bases, with 10 bases lying between them. The CDR3 spans 14 residues. The CDR3 is CASSLSAPGETQYF. Here the CDR3 DNA reads TGTGCCAGCAGTTTATCGGCGCCTGGGGAGACCCAGTACTTC.

The chain uses TRBV2 and TRBJ1-2; 9 bases are a match to TRBD1. Germline V gives CDR1 SNHLY, CDR2 FYNNEI. The CDR3 consists of 15 residues. Trimming cost V 6 bases and J 4 bases; bases outside gene matches: 9. The CDR3 is CASRDGQGRGYGYTF. The CDR3 DNA follows: TGTGCCAGCAGGGACGGACAGGGGAGAGGCTATGGCTACACCTTC.